The 22 T cell receptor beta chains below were found in one sample sequenced in a study of shared T cell receptors in the human thymus. This table comes from immunoSEQ multiplex PCR, and its TCRdb copy is limited to in-frame clones, with some not included. The data hold 700,000 or so clones, with 70% to 90% observed a single time. A further study also used this sample, focusing on human thymus T cells.

Sequencing was done on a sample of thymocytes. These receptors came from a girl less than two years old with a congenital heart defect.

The chain couples TRBV5-4 to TRBJ2-4; 9 bases match TRBD1. Trimming removed 0 bases from V and 0 bases from J; junction bases left unmatched: 7. This CDR3 contains 18 residues. CDR1 SGHNT and CDR2 YYREEE come from the germline V gene (reference sequence). The CDR3 sequence is CASSLESYRGPAKNIQYF. In DNA, the CDR3 is TGTGCCAGCAGCTTGGAGTCCTACAGGGGGCCAGCCAAAAACATTCAGTACTTC.

The chain combines TRBV4-1 with TRBJ1-2; D unresolved. V lost 2 bases to trimming and J lost 4 bases, with 11 bases between them. CDR1 and CDR2 from the germline V gene are MGHRA and YSYEKL. The CDR3 spans 14 residues. The CDR3 DNA reads as TGCGCCAGCAGCCAAACTGACACCTCCTATGGCTACACCTTC. It specifies CASSQTDTSYGYTF.

The rearrangement links TRBV4-2 to TRBJ1-5; unclear D gene. The CDR3 covers 15 residues. Per the germline V gene, CDR1 is LGHNA and CDR2 is YNFKEQ. V was pared by 0 bases and J by 6 bases, with 12 bases between. CDR3 loop: CASSQDRIGGQPQHF. In DNA form, the CDR3 reads TGTGCCAGCAGCCAAGATCGAATAGGAGGTCAGCCCCAGCATTTT.

The chain links TRBV10-3 to TRBJ1-2, with no clear D. Germline V gives CDR1 ENHRY, CDR2 SYGVKD. Trimming took off 0 bases at V and 7 bases at J, with 21 bases between the two ends. The CDR3 is 17 amino acids. The DNA of the CDR3 is TGTGCCATCAGTGAGTCGGGTTGGGCCGGCCCCCGGTCTGGCTACACCTTC. As protein: CAISESGWAGPRSGYTF.

This chain joins TRBV7-2 and TRBJ1-2; the D is unclear. The CDR3 is made up of 16 amino acids. Between the trimmed V and J ends, which lost 5 bases and 0 bases, there was a span of 16 bases. CDR1 is SGHTA, CDR2 FQGNSA, per germline. CDR3 coding DNA: TGTGCCAGCAGCCCCCCCGTGCAGGCCGCTAACTATGGCTACACCTTC. It is translated as CASSPPVQAANYGYTF.

V is TRBV11-2 and J is TRBJ1-5, with a tentative D call TRBD1 (6 bases). Trimming removed 1 base at V and 1 base at J, with 14 bases between. The CDR3 loop spans 17 amino acids. The germline CDR1 and CDR2 sequences are SGHAT and FQNNGV. CDR3 DNA: TGTGCCAGCAGCTTAGGAGGGGGAGATCGGAGCAATCAGCCCCAGCATTTT. Its protein product is CASSLGGGDRSNQPQHF.

The chain has TRBV7-3 and TRBJ2-1; TRBD2 agrees at 14 bases. CDR3 length: 19 residues. Germline assignment: CDR1 SGHTA and CDR2 FQGTGA. Trimming at V came to 4 bases and at J to 0 bases, leaving 8 bases not matched to a gene. CDR3: CASSSRLAGGRFSYNEQFF. In nucleotides, the CDR3 is TGTGCCAGCAGCTCCCGACTAGCGGGGGGGCGTTTCTCCTACAATGAGCAGTTCTTC.

This chain links TRBV9 with TRBJ2-4; D is possibly TRBD2 (6 bases). V dropped 0 bases and J dropped 10 bases, with 14 bases sitting between them. The V gene's germline CDR1 is SGDLS and CDR2 YYNGEE. This CDR3 has 14 residues. This CDR3 is CASSVETYGGIQYF. The CDR3 region has the DNA TGTGCCAGCAGCGTAGAGACCTACGGGGGAATTCAGTACTTC.

J is TRBJ2-7 and V is TRBV6-5; 7 bases line up with TRBD1. CDR3 length: 15 amino acids. The J segment lost 2 bases and the V segment lost 2 bases, leaving 6 bases of the junction unmatched. Germline-derived CDR1 and CDR2 are MNHEY and SVGAGI. Written as DNA, the CDR3 is TGTGCCAGCAGTTACAAAAGACAGGGAGCCTACGAGCAGTACTTC. Protein: CASSYKRQGAYEQYF.

This clone was seen once. The chain couples TRBV18 to TRBJ1-6, with D possibly matching TRBD1 (6 bases). CDR3 length: 18 residues. The V gene's germline CDR1 is KGHSH and CDR2 LQKENI. V lost 5 bases, J lost 0 bases, and 17 bases lay in between. CDR3 nucleotide sequence: TGTGCCAGCTCAGTCCGGGGGGCGCTTCTCTCCTATAATTCACCCCTCCACTTT. As protein: CASSVRGALLSYNSPLHF.

The chain combines TRBV4-1 with TRBJ2-1, with 10 bases lining up with TRBD1. Germline V CDR1 and CDR2: MGHRA, YSYEKL. This CDR3 region has 18 residues. V lost 0 bases, J lost 6 bases, and 11 bases stayed unmatched. The CDR3 loop reads CASSQDKTRDRGPNEQFF. In nucleotides, the CDR3 is TGCGCCAGCAGCCAAGACAAGACCCGGGACAGGGGTCCCAATGAGCAGTTCTTC.

CDR3 coding DNA: TGTGCCAGCAGCTTACCAAATTTTAAATCGGGAGTCTATGGCTACACCTTC. Its protein product is CASSLPNFKSGVYGYTF. This rearrangement joins TRBV7-9 to TRBJ1-2; D call uncertain. CDR3 length equals 17 residues. Germline CDR1 is SEHNR and CDR2 is FQNEAQ (reference sequence). The germline V and J ends were trimmed by 2 bases and 4 bases, with 20 bases remaining between them.

This clone was counted a single time. The gene calls are TRBV2 and TRBJ1-1; 7 nucleotides line up with TRBD1. Germline CDR1 SNHLY, CDR2 FYNNEI. The V and J ends lost 5 bases and 0 bases, in that order; junction bases with no gene match: 9. CDR3 size: 16 residues. The CDR3 reads CASSRQGLSMNTEAFF. In nucleotides, the CDR3 is TGTGCCAGCAGTCGACAGGGCCTTTCAATGAACACTGAAGCTTTCTTT.

V and J are TRBV19 and TRBJ2-5; TRBD1 might be the D (5 bases). This CDR3 is 14 amino acids long. Looked up from germline, CDR1 is LNHDA and CDR2 is SQIVND (reference sequence). V dropped 5 bases and J dropped 2 bases, with 12 bases sitting between them. The CDR3 DNA is TGTGCCAGTAGTGAGACAGCTACACAAGAGACCCAGTACTTC. Translated: CASSETATQETQYF.

The rearrangement joins TRBV9 to TRBJ2-5; D is unresolved. The assigned J gene may be wrong: the sequence end matches TRBJ2-7 better. Germline CDR1 and CDR2: SGDLS and YYNGEE. This CDR3 region has 11 residues. In DNA, the CDR3 is TGTGCCCCCCGCCCCTTACTCGAGCAGTACTTC. It encodes CAPRPLLEQYF.

J is TRBJ2-7 and V is TRBV28; 9 positions match TRBD1. V dropped 6 bases and J dropped 2; count of bases not matched to a gene: 17. This CDR3 is 18 amino acids long. The germline gives CDR1 MDHEN, CDR2 SYDVKM. CDR3 sequence: CASSNAPRWDRDTYEQYF. The DNA of the CDR3 is TGTGCCAGCAGCAACGCACCTCGCTGGGACAGGGACACCTACGAGCAGTACTTC.

The chain uses TRBV13 and TRBJ1-2; D may be TRBD1 (6 bases). There are 17 residues in the CDR3. The ends were cut back, 5 bases at V and 8 bases at J, with 27 bases in the middle. Germline V gene sequence: CDR1 PRHDT, CDR2 FYEKMQ (reference sequence). The CDR3 sequence is CASSPPGQGKWLGGYTF. CDR3 bases: TGTGCCAGCAGCCCCCCCGGGCAGGGGAAGTGGCTAGGAGGCTACACCTTC. Drawing the rest from reference TRBV13 and TRBJ1-2, the complete variable domain is AAGVIQSPRHLIKEKRETATLKCYPIPRHDTVYWYQQGPGQDPQFLISFYEKMQSDKGSIPDRFSAQQFSDYHSELNMSSLELGDSALYFCASSPPGQGKWLGGYTFGSGTRLTVV.

This clone was picked up one time. The gene calls are TRBV5-1 and TRBJ2-2, with TRBD2 matching over 13 bases. Germline V gives CDR1 SGHRS, CDR2 YFSETQ. CDR3 length: 16 amino acids. The junction had 5 bases not matched to a gene; V was cut back by 4 bases and J by 5 bases. CDR3 coding DNA: TGCGCCAGCAGCACTAGCGGGGGGGCGGATACCGGGGAGCTGTTTTTT. Encoded protein: CASSTSGGADTGELFF.

The genes are TRBV30 and TRBJ1-4; 8 nucleotides line up with TRBD1. Germline assignment: CDR1 GTSNPN and CDR2 SVGIG (reference sequence). The CDR3 consists of 15 residues. With 1 base clipped from V and 8 bases from J, the junction kept 9 bases outside the gene matches. CDR3 coding DNA: TGTGCCTGGAGTGGGCAACAGGGGGGCGGAGAAAAACTGTTTTTT. Its translation is CAWSGQQGGGEKLFF.

The V and J genes are TRBV10-3 and TRBJ1-3, with D maybe TRBD1 (6 bases). CDR3 length equals 13 residues. Trimming cost V 7 bases and J 7 bases, with 14 bases left between them. Germline lookup yields CDR1 ENHRY and CDR2 SYGVKD. In DNA form, the CDR3 reads TGTGCCATCATGACAGGACGGCGTAACACCATATATTTT. As protein: CAIMTGRRNTIYF.

This clone was seen more than once but under ten times. The V and J genes are TRBV1 and TRBJ2-5; TRBD2 is the table's D call, not checked against the DNA. TRBV1 is a recognized pseudogene. The CDR3 sequence is 17 residues long. Written as DNA, the CDR3 is TGCACCAGCAGCCGAGTTACCACTAGCGGGGAACAAGAGACCCAGTACTTC. It yields the protein CTSSRVTTSGEQETQYF.

This rearrangement joins TRBV5-1 to TRBJ2-5; TRBD1 matches at 10 bases. The CDR3 sequence is 15 residues long. Germline V gives CDR1 SGHRS, CDR2 YFSETQ. J was trimmed by 10 bases and V by 4 bases; bases with no gene match: 13. The CDR3 reads CASSLQPGQGLDQYF. CDR3 sequence (DNA): TGCGCCAGCAGCCTCCAACCGGGACAGGGGTTGGACCAGTACTTC.